This T cell receptor (beta chain) appears in the sequencing data of a study of T cells in Graves' hyperthyroidism and ophthalmopathy. Study-level background: Sampling of peripheral blood happened at initial diagnosis, prior to any treatment.

Amplified TCR beta CDR3 regions came from RNA transcripts. Researchers ran a first-round RT-PCR on the TCR CDR3 using the HTBI primer set. Using its own MiXCR run on the multiplex PCR reads, TCRdb lists one record per CDR3 protein. The sample holds approximately 400,000 distinct CDR3 sequences; around 14% are singletons and the top ten take approximately 7.5%. This clonotype was seen ten or more times. Trimming pared 5 bases from V and 3 bases from J, leaving 27 bases between. The CDR3 is 19 amino acids. Germline V gene data show CDR1 as SGHTS and CDR2 as YDEGEE. This clonotype originated in a woman between 18 and 30 years old with Graves' hyperthyroidism. The chain combines TRBV5-8 with TRBJ1-5, with D maybe TRBD1 (5 bases). Input material: blood. The CDR3 DNA follows: TGTGCCAGCAGAAAACTCGATGGTACAGGCCCATTAAACAATCAGCCCCAGCATTTT. Its translation is CASRKLDGTGPLNNQPQHF.